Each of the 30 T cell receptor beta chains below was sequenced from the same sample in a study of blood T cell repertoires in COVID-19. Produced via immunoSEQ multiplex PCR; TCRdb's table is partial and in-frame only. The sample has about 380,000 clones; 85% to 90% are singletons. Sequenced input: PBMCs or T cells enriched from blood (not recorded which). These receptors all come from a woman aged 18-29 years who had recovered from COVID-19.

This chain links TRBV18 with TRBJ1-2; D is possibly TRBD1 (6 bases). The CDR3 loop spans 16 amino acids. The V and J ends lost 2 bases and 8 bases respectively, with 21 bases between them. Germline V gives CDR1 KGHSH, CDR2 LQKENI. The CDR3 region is CASSPSSGAEQGGYTF. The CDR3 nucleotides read TGTGCCAGCTCACCAAGCTCAGGGGCAGAGCAAGGAGGCTACACCTTC.

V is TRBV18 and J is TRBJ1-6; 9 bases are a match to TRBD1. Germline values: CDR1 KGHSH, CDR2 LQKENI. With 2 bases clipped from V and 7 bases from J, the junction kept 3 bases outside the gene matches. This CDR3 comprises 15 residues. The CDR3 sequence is CASSPRTGANSPLHF. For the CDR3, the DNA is TGTGCCAGCTCACCAAGGACAGGGGCGAATTCACCCCTCCACTTT. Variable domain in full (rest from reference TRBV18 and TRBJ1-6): NAGVMQNPRHLVRRRGQEARLRCSPMKGHSHVYWYRQLPEEGLKFMVYLQKENIIDESGMPKERFSAEFPKEGPSILRIQQVVRGDSAAYFCASSPRTGANSPLHFGNGTRLTVT.

The CDR3 DNA sequence: TGTGCCAGCTCCTATCTACTCGGGGAGCTGTTTTTT. It is translated as CASSYLLGELFF. The chain joins TRBV18 to TRBJ2-2; D call uncertain. V shed 6 bases and J shed 7 bases, with 9 bases lying between them. This CDR3 contains 12 residues. Looked up from germline, CDR1 is KGHSH and CDR2 is LQKENI.

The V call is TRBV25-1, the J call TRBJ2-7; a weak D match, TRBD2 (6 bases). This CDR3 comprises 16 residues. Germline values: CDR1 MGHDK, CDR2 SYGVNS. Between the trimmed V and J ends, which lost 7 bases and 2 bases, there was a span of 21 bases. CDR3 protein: CASKPAEGTGPYEQYF. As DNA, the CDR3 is TGTGCCAGCAAGCCAGCGGAGGGGACGGGGCCCTACGAGCAGTACTTC.

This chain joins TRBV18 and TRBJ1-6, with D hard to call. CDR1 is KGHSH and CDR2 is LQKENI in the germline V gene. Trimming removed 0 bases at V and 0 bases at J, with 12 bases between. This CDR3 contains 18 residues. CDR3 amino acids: CASSPPSHRSSYNSPLHF. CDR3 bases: TGTGCCAGCTCACCACCGTCACACCGAAGCTCCTATAATTCACCCCTCCACTTT.

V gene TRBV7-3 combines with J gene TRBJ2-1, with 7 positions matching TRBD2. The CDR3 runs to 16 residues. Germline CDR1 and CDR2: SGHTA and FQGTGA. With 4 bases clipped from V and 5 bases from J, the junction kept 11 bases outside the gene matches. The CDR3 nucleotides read TGTGCCAGCAGCTCAACCCACCGGGACTACAACAATGAGCAGTTCTTC. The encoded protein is CASSSTHRDYNNEQFF.

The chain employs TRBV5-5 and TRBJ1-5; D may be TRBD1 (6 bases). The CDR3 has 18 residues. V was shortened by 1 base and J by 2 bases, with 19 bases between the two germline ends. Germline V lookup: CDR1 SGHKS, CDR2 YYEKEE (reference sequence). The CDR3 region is CASSLSGGWNIGNQPQHF. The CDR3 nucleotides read TGTGCCAGCAGCTTGTCGGGGGGCTGGAACATTGGCAATCAGCCCCAGCATTTT.

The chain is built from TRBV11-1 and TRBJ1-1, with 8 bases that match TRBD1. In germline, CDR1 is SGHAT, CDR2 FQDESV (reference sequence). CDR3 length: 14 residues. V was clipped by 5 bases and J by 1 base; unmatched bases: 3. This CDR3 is CASSRDRGNTEAFF. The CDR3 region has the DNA TGTGCCAGCAGCCGTGACAGGGGGAACACTGAAGCTTTCTTT.

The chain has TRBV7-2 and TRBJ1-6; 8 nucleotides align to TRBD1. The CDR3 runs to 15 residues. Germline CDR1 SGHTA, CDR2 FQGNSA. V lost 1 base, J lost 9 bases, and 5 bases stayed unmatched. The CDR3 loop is CASSLERTGPSPLHF. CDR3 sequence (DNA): TGTGCCAGCAGCTTAGAGCGGACAGGGCCTTCACCCCTCCACTTT.

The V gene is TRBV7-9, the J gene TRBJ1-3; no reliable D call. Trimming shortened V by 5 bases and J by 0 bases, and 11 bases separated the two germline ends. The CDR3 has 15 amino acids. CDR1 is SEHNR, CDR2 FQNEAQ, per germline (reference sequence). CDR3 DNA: TGTGCCAGCAGCCCTAGTAAGAGCTCTGGAAACACCATATATTTT. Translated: CASSPSKSSGNTIYF.

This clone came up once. CDR3 residues: CASSVGQDYEQYF. For the CDR3, the DNA is TGTGCCAGCAGCGTAGGGCAGGACTACGAGCAGTACTTC. J is TRBJ2-7 and V is TRBV9, with unresolved D. V lost 0 bases, J lost 3 bases, and 7 bases lay in between. The germline gives CDR1 SGDLS, CDR2 YYNGEE. This CDR3 has 13 amino acids.

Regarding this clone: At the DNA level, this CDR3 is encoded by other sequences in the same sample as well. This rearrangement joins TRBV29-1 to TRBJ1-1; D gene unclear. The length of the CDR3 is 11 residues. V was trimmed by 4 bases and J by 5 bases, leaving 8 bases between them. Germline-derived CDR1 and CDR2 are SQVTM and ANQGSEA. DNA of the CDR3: TGCAGCGTTGTACGGGGAACTGAAGCTTTCTTT. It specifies CSVVRGTEAFF.

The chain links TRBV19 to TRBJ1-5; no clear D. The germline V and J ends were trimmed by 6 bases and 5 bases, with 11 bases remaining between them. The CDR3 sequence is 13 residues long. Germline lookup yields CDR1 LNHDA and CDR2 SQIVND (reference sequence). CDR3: CASRPDTDQPQHF. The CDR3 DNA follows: TGTGCCAGTAGGCCCGACACGGATCAGCCCCAGCATTTT.

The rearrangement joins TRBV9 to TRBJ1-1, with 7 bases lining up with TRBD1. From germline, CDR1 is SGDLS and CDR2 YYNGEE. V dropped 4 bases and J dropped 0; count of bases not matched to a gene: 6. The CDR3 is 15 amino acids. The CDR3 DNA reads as TGTGCCAGCAGCCCCAGGGGGAAAATGAACACTGAAGCTTTCTTT. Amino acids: CASSPRGKMNTEAFF. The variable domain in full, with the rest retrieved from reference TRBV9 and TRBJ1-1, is DSGVTQTPKHLITATGQRVTLRCSPRSGDLSVYWYQQSLDQGLQFLIQYYNGEERAKGNILERFSAQQFPDLHSELNLSSLELGDSALYFCASSPRGKMNTEAFFGQGTRLTVV.

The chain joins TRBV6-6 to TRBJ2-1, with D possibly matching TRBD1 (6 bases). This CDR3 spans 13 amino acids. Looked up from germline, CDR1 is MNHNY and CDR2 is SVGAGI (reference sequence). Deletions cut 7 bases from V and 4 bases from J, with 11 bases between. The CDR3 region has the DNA TGTGCCAGCAACGGACAGACTTACAATGAGCAGTTCTTC. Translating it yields CASNGQTYNEQFF.

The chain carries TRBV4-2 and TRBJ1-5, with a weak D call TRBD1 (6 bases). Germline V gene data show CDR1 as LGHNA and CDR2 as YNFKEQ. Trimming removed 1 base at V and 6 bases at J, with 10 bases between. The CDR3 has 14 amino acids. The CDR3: CASSQGEGGQPQHF. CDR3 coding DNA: TGTGCCAGCAGCCAAGGGGAGGGGGGTCAGCCCCAGCATTTT.

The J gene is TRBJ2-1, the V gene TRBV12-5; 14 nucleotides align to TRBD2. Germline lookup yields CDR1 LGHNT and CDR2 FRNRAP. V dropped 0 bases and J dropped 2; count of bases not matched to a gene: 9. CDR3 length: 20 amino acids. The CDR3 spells CASGLVPLRLAGGPYNEQFF. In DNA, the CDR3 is TGTGCTAGTGGTTTGGTACCCCTGAGACTAGCGGGGGGGCCCTACAATGAGCAGTTCTTC.

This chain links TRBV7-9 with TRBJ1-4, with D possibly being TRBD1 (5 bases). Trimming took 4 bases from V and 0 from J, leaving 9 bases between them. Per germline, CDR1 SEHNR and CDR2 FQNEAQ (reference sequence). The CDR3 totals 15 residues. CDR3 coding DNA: TGTGCCAGCAGCTGGGGCCTTGCAACTAATGAAAAACTGTTTTTT. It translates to CASSWGLATNEKLFF.

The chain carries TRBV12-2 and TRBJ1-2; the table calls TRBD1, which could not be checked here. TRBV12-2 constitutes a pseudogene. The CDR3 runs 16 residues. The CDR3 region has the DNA TGTGCAAGTCGCTCGGATTGTACAGGGGTTGAGGATGGCTACACCTTC. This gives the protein CASRSDCTGVEDGYTF.

The CDR3 sequence: CASSNPGQGFYGYTF. CDR3 nucleotide sequence: TGTGCCAGTAGTAATCCGGGACAGGGCTTCTATGGCTACACCTTC. J is TRBJ1-2 and V is TRBV19; 9 bases line up with TRBD1. The germline V gene encodes CDR1 LNHDA and CDR2 SQIVND (reference sequence). The ends lost 4 bases at V and 4 bases at J; junction bases unmatched: 7. This CDR3 region has 15 residues.

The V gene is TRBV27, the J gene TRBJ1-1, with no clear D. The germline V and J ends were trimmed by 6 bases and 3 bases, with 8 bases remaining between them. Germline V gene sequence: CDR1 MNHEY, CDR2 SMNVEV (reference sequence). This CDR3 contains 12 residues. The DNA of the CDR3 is TGTGCCAGCAGGGGCGCAGACACTGAAGCTTTCTTT. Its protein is CASRGADTEAFF.

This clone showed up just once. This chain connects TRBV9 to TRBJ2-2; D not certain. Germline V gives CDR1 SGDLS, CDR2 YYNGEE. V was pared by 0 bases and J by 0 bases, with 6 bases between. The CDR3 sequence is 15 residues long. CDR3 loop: CASSVGLANTGELFF. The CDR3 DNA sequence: TGTGCCAGCAGCGTAGGGCTCGCGAACACCGGGGAGCTGTTTTTT.

The CDR3 DNA reads as TGTGCCAGCAGCTTCGCCAGGGGGACTCCCTATGGCTACACCTTC. It translates to CASSFARGTPYGYTF. The gene calls are TRBV5-8 and TRBJ1-2, with TRBD1 matching 7 bases. J lost 4 bases, V lost 2 bases, and 8 bases had no gene match. Looked up from germline, CDR1 is SGHTS and CDR2 is YDEGEE. The CDR3 runs 15 residues.

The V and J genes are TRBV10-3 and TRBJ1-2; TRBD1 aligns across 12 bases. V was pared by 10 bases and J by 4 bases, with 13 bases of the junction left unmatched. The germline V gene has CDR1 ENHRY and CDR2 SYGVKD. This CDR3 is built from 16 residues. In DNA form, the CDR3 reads TGTGCCACCGACCGGGACAGGGGGCCCCTCTTCTATGGCTACACCTTC. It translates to CATDRDRGPLFYGYTF.

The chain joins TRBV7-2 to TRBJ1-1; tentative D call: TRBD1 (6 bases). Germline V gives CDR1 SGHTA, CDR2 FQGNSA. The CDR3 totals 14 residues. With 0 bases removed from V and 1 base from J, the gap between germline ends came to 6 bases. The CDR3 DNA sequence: TGTGCCAGCAGCTTAGCGACAGGGAACACTGAAGCTTTCTTT. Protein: CASSLATGNTEAFF.

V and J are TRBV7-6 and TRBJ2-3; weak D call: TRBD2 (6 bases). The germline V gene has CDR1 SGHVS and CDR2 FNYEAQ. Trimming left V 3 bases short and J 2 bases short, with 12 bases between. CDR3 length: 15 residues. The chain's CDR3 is CASSFTGGDTDTQYF. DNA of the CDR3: TGTGCCAGCAGCTTCACCGGGGGAGACACAGATACGCAGTATTTT.

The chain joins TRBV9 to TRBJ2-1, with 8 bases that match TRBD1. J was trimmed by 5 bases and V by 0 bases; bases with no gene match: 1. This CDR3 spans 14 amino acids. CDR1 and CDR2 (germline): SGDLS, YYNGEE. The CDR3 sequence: CASSVDRGDNEQFF. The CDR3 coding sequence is TGTGCCAGCAGCGTAGACAGGGGGGACAATGAGCAGTTCTTC.

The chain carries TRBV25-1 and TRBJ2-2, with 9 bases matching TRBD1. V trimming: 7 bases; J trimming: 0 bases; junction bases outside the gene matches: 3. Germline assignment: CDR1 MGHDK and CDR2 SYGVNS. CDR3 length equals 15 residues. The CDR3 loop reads CASTRDRANTGELFF. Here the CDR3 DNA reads TGTGCCAGCACGCGGGACAGGGCGAACACCGGGGAGCTGTTTTTT.

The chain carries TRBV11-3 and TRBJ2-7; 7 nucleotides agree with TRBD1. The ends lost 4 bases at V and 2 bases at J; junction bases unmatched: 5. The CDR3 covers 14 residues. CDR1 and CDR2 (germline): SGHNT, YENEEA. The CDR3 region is CASSWDSGTYEQYF. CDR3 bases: TGTGCCAGCAGCTGGGACAGTGGGACCTACGAGCAGTACTTC.

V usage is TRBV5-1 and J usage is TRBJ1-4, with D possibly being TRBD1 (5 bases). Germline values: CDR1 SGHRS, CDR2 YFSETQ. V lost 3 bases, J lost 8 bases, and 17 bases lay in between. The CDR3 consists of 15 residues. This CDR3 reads CASSSGGPLGEKLFF. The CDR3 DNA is TGCGCCAGCAGCTCCGGGGGACCTCTCGGGGAAAAACTGTTTTTT.